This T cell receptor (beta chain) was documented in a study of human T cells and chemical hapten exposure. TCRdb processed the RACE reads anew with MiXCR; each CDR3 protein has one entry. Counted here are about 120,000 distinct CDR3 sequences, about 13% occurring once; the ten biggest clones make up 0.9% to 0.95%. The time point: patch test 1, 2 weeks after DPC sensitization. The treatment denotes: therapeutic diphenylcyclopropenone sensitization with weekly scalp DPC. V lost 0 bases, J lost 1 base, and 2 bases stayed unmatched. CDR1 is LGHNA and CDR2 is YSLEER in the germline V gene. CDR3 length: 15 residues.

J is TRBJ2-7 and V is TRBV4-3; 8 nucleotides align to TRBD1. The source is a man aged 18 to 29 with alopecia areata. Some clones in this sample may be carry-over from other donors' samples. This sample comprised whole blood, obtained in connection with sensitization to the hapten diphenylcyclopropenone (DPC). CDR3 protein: CASSQEGTGSYEQYF. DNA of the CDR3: TGCGCCAGCAGCCAAGAGGGGACAGGATCCTACGAGCAGTACTTC.